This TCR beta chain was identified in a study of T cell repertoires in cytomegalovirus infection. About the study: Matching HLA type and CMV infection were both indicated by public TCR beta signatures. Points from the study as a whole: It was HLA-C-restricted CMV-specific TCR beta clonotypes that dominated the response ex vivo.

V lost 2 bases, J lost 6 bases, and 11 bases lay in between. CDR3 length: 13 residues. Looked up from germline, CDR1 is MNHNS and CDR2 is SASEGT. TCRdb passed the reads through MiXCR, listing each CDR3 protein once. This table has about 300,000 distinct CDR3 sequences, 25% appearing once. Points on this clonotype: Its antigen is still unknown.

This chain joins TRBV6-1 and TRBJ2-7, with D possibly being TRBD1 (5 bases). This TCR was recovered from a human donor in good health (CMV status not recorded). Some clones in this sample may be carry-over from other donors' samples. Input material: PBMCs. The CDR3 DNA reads TGTGCCAGCAGTGAAATCAGGGTAGCCGAGCAGTACTTC. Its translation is CASSEIRVAEQYF.